This T cell receptor beta chain was sequenced for a study of blood T cell repertoires in COVID-19. Between the trimmed V and J ends, which lost 0 bases and 5 bases, there was a span of 10 bases. CDR1 SEHNR and CDR2 FQNEAQ come from the germline V gene (reference sequence). The CDR3 contains 14 residues. TCRdb's table, derived via immunoSEQ multiplex PCR, lists solely in-frame clones and lacks some. The sample yields roughly 240,000 clones, more than 65% seen once. The genes are TRBV7-9 and TRBJ1-2; D perhaps matches TRBD1 (5 bases). Sequenced input: peripheral blood. The receptor was isolated from a middle-aged man who had recovered from COVID-19. This CDR3 is CASSLAGVGYGYTF. The CDR3 DNA follows: TGTGCCAGCAGCTTAGCAGGGGTTGGGTATGGCTACACCTTC.